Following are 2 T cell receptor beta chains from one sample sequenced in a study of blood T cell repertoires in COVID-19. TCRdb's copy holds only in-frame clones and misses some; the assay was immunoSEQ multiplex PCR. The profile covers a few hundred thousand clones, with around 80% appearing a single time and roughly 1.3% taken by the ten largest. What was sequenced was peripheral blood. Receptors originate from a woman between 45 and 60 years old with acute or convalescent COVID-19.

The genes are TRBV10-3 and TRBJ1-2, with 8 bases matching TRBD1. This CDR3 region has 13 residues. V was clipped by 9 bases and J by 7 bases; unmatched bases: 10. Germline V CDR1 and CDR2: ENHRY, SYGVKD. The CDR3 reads CAIIPGGVGGYTF. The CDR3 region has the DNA TGTGCCATAATCCCAGGGGGCGTCGGTGGCTACACCTTC.

The CDR3 loop is CASSSAGSRDATSTDTQYF. The CDR3 nucleotides are TGTGCCAGCAGTTCAGCTGGATCGAGGGATGCTACTAGCACAGATACGCAGTATTTT. V usage is TRBV7-9 and J usage is TRBJ2-3, with D maybe TRBD2 (5 bases). Germline V gene sequence: CDR1 SEHNR, CDR2 FQNEAQ (reference sequence). CDR3 length: 19 residues. Trimming stripped 6 bases from V and 0 bases from J, with 25 bases between.